This T cell receptor (beta chain) derives from a study of GPR56 and killer-like receptors on CD4 memory cells (dated by TCRdb to between 2018 and 2020). For the wider study: The study proposed that progressive acquisition of KLRB1, KLRG1, GPR56 and then KLRF1 marks human CD4+ memory T-cell differentiation and cytokine production potential. The healthy blood donors were described in the study as age-matched to the liver disease patients, whose median age was around 70 years.

For CDR1 and CDR2, the germline V gene lists MDHEN and SYDVKM. The CDR3 numbers 14 residues from cysteine through phenylalanine. The DNA is not on file. The instrument was an Illumina HiSeq 2500. To build sequencing libraries, a previously published PCR protocol was used to amplify the recombined TCRbeta locus. Processing in the source paper ran as follows. Any read whose average quality score fell below 30 was discarded, and IMSEQ was used to process the reads that remained. Clonotypes were defined by Vbeta gene, Jbeta gene and CDR3 amino acid sequence. Repertoire overlap between populations was quantified with the Morisita-Horn index computed on the top 100 expanded clones. Renyi diversity profiles calculated on the top 100 expanded clones were used to evaluate clonal diversity. TCRdb reprocessed the public reads and reports one entry per CDR3 protein sequence, without DNA. The V and J calls, along with clone size, are taken from TCRdb and not from the paper's own processing. This sample's table carries about 2,200 distinct CDR3 sequences. In total, the top ten clones hold 5.2% of the sample.

Comments on this clonotype: Its antigen is unknown.

Prior to TCRbeta sequencing, five KLR/GPR56-defined CD4+ populations were enriched by fluorescence-activated cell sorting. To test whether memory differentiation follows a linear pathway, the researchers sequenced TCRbeta repertoires from five CD4+ T-cell subsets, each defined by expression of KLRB1, KLRG1, GPR56 and KLRF1. TCR-sequenced cells came from peripheral blood of healthy control individuals, reported as five donors in the TCRbeta analysis figure. Heparinized peripheral blood was collected and all samples were processed within one hour of retrieval. Blood was diluted 1:2 in PBS, and peripheral blood mononuclear cells were then isolated from the diluted blood at room temperature by Biocoll density gradient centrifugation. Before flow sorting, freshly isolated PBMCs underwent magnetic sorting with anti-CD4 MicroBeads to enrich CD4+ T cells. A BD FACSAria II was used to sort CD4+ T cells enriched from PBMCs of healthy donors according to marker expression. For surface staining, the researchers used Miltenyi Biotec antibodies: anti-KLRB1 clone 191B8, anti-KLRF1 clone 4A4.D10 and anti-KLRG1 clone REA261.

Overall study results and their limits: Overlap of TCR repertoires was especially pronounced between late populations 4 and 5, and partly extended to population 3. Low clonal frequency was observed in the marker-negative population, and a progressive increase in clonal frequency, with a corresponding decrease in TCRbeta diversity, was observed along the proposed pathway. The authors took the finding that clones dominating late populations 4 and 5 were also present in early populations 1 and 2 as evidence for linear differentiation. Rather than full repertoires, only the 100 most expanded clones per population were included in the diversity and similarity analyses.

The sample comprised memory CD4+ T cells from blood. This clonotype originated in a human donor in good health. The chain employs TRBV28 and TRBJ1-5; TCRdb returns TRBD1, unconfirmable since there is no DNA. The CDR3 amino acid sequence is: CASSLWGREQPQHF. Here the CDR3 is joined to the reference TRBV28 and TRBJ1-5 genes, and the full variable domain is: DVKVTQSSRYLVKRTGEKVFLECVQDMDHENMFWYRQDPGLGLRLIYFSYDVKMKEKGDIPEGYSVSREKKERFSLILESASTNQTSMYLCASSLWGREQPQHFGDGTRLSIL.